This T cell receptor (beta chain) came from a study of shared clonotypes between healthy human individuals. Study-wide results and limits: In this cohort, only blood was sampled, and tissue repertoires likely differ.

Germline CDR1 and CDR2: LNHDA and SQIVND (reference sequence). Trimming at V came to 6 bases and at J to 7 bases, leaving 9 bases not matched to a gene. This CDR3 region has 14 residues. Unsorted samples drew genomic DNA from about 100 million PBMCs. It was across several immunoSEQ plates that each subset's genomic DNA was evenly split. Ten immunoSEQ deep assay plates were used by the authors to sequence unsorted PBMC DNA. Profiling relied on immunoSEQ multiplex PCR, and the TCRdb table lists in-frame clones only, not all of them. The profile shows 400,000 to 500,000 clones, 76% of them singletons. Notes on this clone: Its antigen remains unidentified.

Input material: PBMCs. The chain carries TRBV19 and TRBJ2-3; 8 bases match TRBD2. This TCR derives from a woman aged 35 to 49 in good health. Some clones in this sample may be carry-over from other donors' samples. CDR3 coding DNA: TGTGCCAGTAGGGCCTCGACGGGGGGGCATACGCAGTATTTT. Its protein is CASRASTGGHTQYF. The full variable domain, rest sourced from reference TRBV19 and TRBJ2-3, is DGGITQSPKYLFRKEGQNVTLSCEQNLNHDAMYWYRQDPGQGLRLIYYSQIVNDFQKGDIAEGYSVSREKKESFPLTVTSAQKNPTAFYLCASRASTGGHTQYFGPGTRLTVL.